These 32 T cell receptor beta chains were all obtained from the same sample, sequenced in a study of blood T cell repertoires in COVID-19. Method: immunoSEQ multiplex PCR; TCRdb's copy keeps in-frame clones and lacks some. Of some 250,000 clones in the sample, more than 80% were seen once. Material for sequencing was peripheral blood. The source is a woman of 80 years or more with COVID-19, enrolled during active disease.

V is TRBV3-1 (or the pseudogene TRBV3-2) and J is TRBJ2-1; possibly TRBD1 for D (6 bases). The CDR3 sequence is 14 residues long. The germline gives CDR1 LGHDT, CDR2 YNNKEL (reference sequence). Trimming left V 1 base short and J 4 bases short, with 8 bases between. The CDR3 DNA follows: TGTGCCAGCAGCCAAGTTGGACAGTACAATGAGCAGTTCTTC. It encodes CASSQVGQYNEQFF.

The gene calls are TRBV28 and TRBJ1-5; maybe TRBD1 (6 bases). CDR1 is MDHEN, CDR2 SYDVKM, per germline. The CDR3 extends over 15 amino acids. V was pared by 5 bases and J by 2 bases, with 13 bases between. CDR3 sequence: CASSKIKGGNQPQHF. CDR3 nucleotides: TGTGCCAGCAGTAAAATAAAGGGGGGCAATCAGCCCCAGCATTTT.

The chain employs TRBV15 and TRBJ1-5; 9 bases agree with TRBD1. The CDR3 extends over 16 amino acids. The V gene end was trimmed by 3 bases and the J gene end by 9 bases; junction bases not matched to a gene: 12. Germline V gene sequence: CDR1 LNHNV, CDR2 YYDKDF (reference sequence). CDR3 DNA: TGTGCCACCAGCAGGGCCGGGACAGGGAGTAACCGGCCCCAGCATTTT. Protein product: CATSRAGTGSNRPQHF.

This clone turned up a few times. This rearrangement joins TRBV3-1 (or the pseudogene TRBV3-2) to TRBJ1-5; D might be TRBD1 (6 bases). This CDR3 contains 14 residues. Looked up from germline, CDR1 is LGHDT and CDR2 is YNNKEL (reference sequence). V lost 5 bases, J lost 0 bases, and 8 bases lay in between. In DNA, the CDR3 is TGTGCCAGCAGCGGGACATTTAGCAATCAGCCCCAGCATTTT. This gives the protein CASSGTFSNQPQHF.

The rearrangement uses TRBV6-5 and TRBJ1-1, with a tentative D call TRBD1 (6 bases). There are 14 residues in the CDR3. CDR1 MNHEY and CDR2 SVGAGI come from the germline V gene. Trimming removed 5 bases at V and 0 bases at J, with 10 bases between. CDR3 in DNA: TGTGCCAGCAGTCTAACAGGGATGAACACTGAAGCTTTCTTT. This encodes CASSLTGMNTEAFF.

This chain links TRBV30 with TRBJ1-2; TRBD1 aligns across 8 bases. Trimming at V came to 0 bases and at J to 5 bases, leaving 14 bases not matched to a gene. The CDR3 length is 17 residues. Germline CDR1 is GTSNPN and CDR2 is SVGIG (reference sequence). The CDR3 sequence: CAWSVPRGRGGSYGYTF. The CDR3 DNA follows: TGTGCCTGGAGTGTCCCCAGGGGGCGTGGGGGTTCGTATGGCTACACCTTC.

The V call is TRBV30, the J call TRBJ2-2; D is perhaps TRBD1 (6 bases). Germline CDR1 GTSNPN, CDR2 SVGIG (reference sequence). The CDR3 has 15 amino acids. Trimming removed 3 bases from V and 0 bases from J, with 11 bases in between. The CDR3, as DNA: TGTGCCTGGAGGCGACAGGTAGCGAACACCGGGGAGCTGTTTTTT. It is translated as CAWRRQVANTGELFF.

The rearrangement joins TRBV30 to TRBJ1-5; maybe TRBD1 (6 bases). The CDR3 sequence is 17 residues long. V shed 3 bases and J shed 2 bases, with 20 bases lying between them. Germline V gives CDR1 GTSNPN, CDR2 SVGIG (reference sequence). CDR3 loop: CAWSQGGGGRGNQPQHF. For the CDR3, the DNA is TGTGCCTGGAGCCAAGGGGGGGGAGGGAGAGGCAATCAGCCCCAGCATTTT.

The J gene is TRBJ1-5, the V gene TRBV19, with D unresolved. CDR3 length: 14 residues. V was pared by 5 bases and J by 9 bases, with 17 bases between. Per germline, CDR1 LNHDA and CDR2 SQIVND (reference sequence). The CDR3 bases are TGTGCCAGTAGTCCGTTGAGAGGGCTTTTGCCCCAGCATTTT. Translated, it gives CASSPLRGLLPQHF.

V and J are TRBV11-1 and TRBJ1-1; 9 bases match TRBD1. The CDR3 totals 14 residues. J was trimmed by 1 base and V by 5 bases; bases with no gene match: 2. Per the germline V gene, CDR1 is SGHAT and CDR2 is FQDESV (reference sequence). In DNA form, the CDR3 reads TGTGCCAGCAGCAGGGACAGGGCGAACACTGAAGCTTTCTTT. Its protein is CASSRDRANTEAFF.

This clone was detected once. The chain uses TRBV6-2 or TRBV6-3 and TRBJ2-7; the match to TRBD1 covers 10 bases. This CDR3 comprises 14 residues. Germline loops: CDR1 MNHEY, CDR2 SVGEGT. V was pared by 6 bases and J by 7 bases, with 9 bases of the junction left unmatched. DNA for the CDR3: TGTGCCAGCAGCCACAGACAGGGGGCATGGGAGCAGTACTTC. Residues: CASSHRQGAWEQYF.

The V call is TRBV7-3, the J call TRBJ2-7, with 11 bases that match TRBD2. The CDR3 is made up of 18 amino acids. V shed 2 bases and J 0 bases; nucleotides not matched to a gene: 9. The V gene's germline CDR1 is SGHTA and CDR2 FQGTGA. CDR3 DNA: TGTGCCAGCAGCTTACCCTTTTTTACTAGCGGGAGCTCCTACGAGCAGTACTTC. Protein product: CASSLPFFTSGSSYEQYF.

The CDR3 DNA follows: TGTGCCAGCAGGGGGCAGGGGTCCTCCTACGAGCAGTACTTC. This sequence encodes CASRGQGSSYEQYF. The genes are TRBV2 and TRBJ2-7; D might be TRBD1 (6 bases). V gave up 6 bases and J gave up 0 bases, with 12 bases separating them. In germline, CDR1 is SNHLY, CDR2 FYNNEI. The CDR3 consists of 14 residues.

The chain carries TRBV7-9 and TRBJ2-3; D uncertain. The CDR3 totals 13 residues. Germline loops: CDR1 SEHNR, CDR2 FQNEAQ (reference sequence). V was cut by 7 bases and J by 2 bases, with 10 bases left in between. Here the CDR3 DNA reads TGTGCCAGCATAAGAGGTTCCACAGATACGCAGTATTTT. Its translation: CASIRGSTDTQYF.

The chain joins TRBV2 to TRBJ1-1; 8 nucleotides align to TRBD1. V shed 6 bases and J 4 bases; nucleotides not matched to a gene: 4. The CDR3 covers 13 residues. Germline V lookup: CDR1 SNHLY, CDR2 FYNNEI. The DNA for the CDR3 is TGTGCCAGCAGCCCGGACAGGGCCACTGAAGCTTTCTTT. Protein sequence: CASSPDRATEAFF. The variable domain in full, with the rest retrieved from reference TRBV2 and TRBJ1-1, is EPEVTQTPSHQVTQMGQEVILRCVPISNHLYFYWYRQILGQKVEFLVSFYNNEISEKSEIFDDQFSVERPDGSNFTLKIRSTKLEDSAMYFCASSPDRATEAFFGQGTRLTVV.

In this sample, this clone turned up a few times. V is TRBV10-3 and J is TRBJ1-5; possible D gene TRBD1, 5 bases. CDR1 ENHRY and CDR2 SYGVKD come from the germline V gene. Trimming cost V 0 bases and J 1 base, with 10 bases left between them. CDR3 length equals 16 residues. CDR3 sequence reads: CAISESSGGSNQPQHF. CDR3 in DNA: TGTGCCATCAGTGAGTCGAGCGGGGGGAGCAATCAGCCCCAGCATTTT.

The chain employs TRBV9 and TRBJ1-2; 7 bases are shared with TRBD1. This CDR3 has 17 residues. The germline V gene has CDR1 SGDLS and CDR2 YYNGEE. The V segment lost 3 bases and the J segment 6 bases; nucleotides outside the gene matches: 17. CDR3 DNA sequence: TGTGCCAGCAGCGCCCCCAAGCAAGGGGGCCTTGGTAATGGCTACACCTTC. It codes for CASSAPKQGGLGNGYTF.

Concerning this clone itself: Other DNA sequences in the same sample also yield this CDR3. V usage is TRBV7-8 and J usage is TRBJ2-7; possibly TRBD1 for D (6 bases). The CDR3 totals 15 residues. The germline V gene encodes CDR1 SGHVS and CDR2 FQNEAQ. With 2 bases removed from V and 4 bases from J, the gap between germline ends came to 15 bases. The CDR3 bases are TGTGCCAGCAGCTTAAGAGGAAGACAGGTATACGAGCAGTACTTC. Its translation is CASSLRGRQVYEQYF.

The chain uses TRBV12-5 and TRBJ1-1; no clear D gene. Trimming left V 0 bases short and J 0 bases short, with 8 bases between. Germline V gene sequence: CDR1 LGHNT, CDR2 FRNRAP. CDR3 length: 15 residues. This CDR3 is CASGLVLGMNTEAFF. The CDR3 nucleotides are TGTGCTAGTGGTTTGGTATTGGGCATGAACACTGAAGCTTTCTTT.

The chain employs TRBV27 and TRBJ2-7; 11 bases line up with TRBD1. Per the germline V gene, CDR1 is MNHEY and CDR2 is SMNVEV (reference sequence). The CDR3 sequence is 13 residues long. V lost 5 bases and J lost 6; bases outside the gene matches: 3. CDR3 protein: CASSLGTGGEQYF. CDR3 DNA: TGTGCCAGCAGTCTGGGGACAGGGGGCGAGCAGTACTTC.

The chain joins TRBV5-6 to TRBJ1-5; D call uncertain. The CDR3 is 12 amino acids. CDR1 and CDR2 (germline): SGHDT, YYEEEE. The V end was cut by 0 bases, the J end by 8 bases, with 6 bases between. The CDR3, as DNA: TGTGCCAGCAGCTTGGGACAAAAGCCCCAGCATTTT. This sequence encodes CASSLGQKPQHF.

DNA for the CDR3: TGCGCCAGCGGACAGGGAGGGAACACCGGGGAGCTGTTTTTT. Residues: CASGQGGNTGELFF. The chain employs TRBV5-1 and TRBJ2-2; 8 bases align to TRBD1. Germline V CDR1 and CDR2: SGHRS, YFSETQ. V dropped 7 bases and J dropped 1; count of bases not matched to a gene: 3. The CDR3 runs to 14 residues. The full variable domain, its missing parts supplied by reference TRBV5-1 and TRBJ2-2, is KAGVTQTPRYLIKTRGQQVTLSCSPISGHRSVSWYQQTPGQGLQFLFEYFSETQRNKGNFPGRFSGRQFSNSRSEMNVSTLELGDSALYLCASGQGGNTGELFFGEGSRLTVL.

In this sample, this clone turned up once. V is TRBV29-1 and J is TRBJ2-1, with 7 bases aligning to TRBD2. Germline values: CDR1 SQVTM, CDR2 ANQGSEA. Trimming removed 6 bases from V and 0 bases from J; junction bases left unmatched: 11. CDR3 length equals 16 residues. DNA of the CDR3: TGCAGCGTAGGCCCTTGGGGGGGACTCTCCTACAATGAGCAGTTCTTC. It translates to CSVGPWGGLSYNEQFF.

The chain uses TRBV5-1 and TRBJ1-4; D may be TRBD1 (5 bases). This CDR3 contains 15 residues. The germline V and J ends were trimmed by 4 bases and 1 base, with 11 bases remaining between them. Germline lookup yields CDR1 SGHRS and CDR2 YFSETQ. The DNA of the CDR3 is TGCGCCAGCAGCACCACAGGTCTAACTAATGAAAAACTGTTTTTT. Translated: CASSTTGLTNEKLFF.

This clone was observed a few times. The chain joins TRBV19 to TRBJ1-4; 7 nucleotides agree with TRBD1. The CDR3 contains 15 residues. V lost 4 bases, J lost 3 bases, and 5 bases stayed unmatched. Germline CDR1 reads LNHDA; CDR2 reads SQIVND (reference sequence). CDR3 nucleotides: TGTGCCAGTAGTACGTCACAGGGGTCTAATGAAAAACTGTTTTTT. It encodes CASSTSQGSNEKLFF.

About this clone itself: Other DNA sequences in the sample encode the same CDR3. V usage is TRBV3-1 (or the pseudogene TRBV3-2) and J usage is TRBJ1-2; D is uncertain. This CDR3 has 12 amino acids. Looked up from germline, CDR1 is LGHDT and CDR2 is YNNKEL (reference sequence). Trimming took 2 bases from V and 8 from J, leaving 9 bases between them. CDR3 residues: CASSQRTGGYTF. CDR3 bases: TGTGCCAGCAGCCAAAGAACCGGGGGCTACACCTTC.

V is TRBV2 and J is TRBJ2-3; a weak D match, TRBD2 (6 bases). The CDR3 runs 15 residues. V was cut by 7 bases and J by 1 base, with 15 bases left in between. Germline V gene sequence: CDR1 SNHLY, CDR2 FYNNEI. DNA for the CDR3: TGTGCCAGCAACCGAGGCGGGGTCGGCACAGATACGCAGTATTTT. Its protein product is CASNRGGVGTDTQYF.

This sequence joins TRBV28 and TRBJ1-6; TRBD1 aligns across 7 bases. After removal of 8 bases from V and 4 bases from J, the junction contained 5 bases not matched to a gene. There are 14 residues in the CDR3. Germline V gene lookup returns CDR1 MDHEN and CDR2 SYDVKM. Here the CDR3 reads CASATGQYNSPLHF. CDR3 nucleotide sequence: TGTGCCAGCGCTACGGGACAGTATAATTCACCCCTCCACTTT.

The chain is built from TRBV12-5 and TRBJ1-1; TRBD1 is a possible D gene (6 bases). With 6 bases removed from V and 0 bases from J, the gap between germline ends came to 11 bases. The V gene's germline CDR1 is LGHNT and CDR2 FRNRAP. The CDR3 totals 14 residues. CDR3 sequence (DNA): TGTGCTAGTGGCTCCGGACAGATGAACACTGAAGCTTTCTTT. Translated, it gives CASGSGQMNTEAFF.

This clone was counted once. Distinct nucleotide sequences in the sample also encode this CDR3. This sequence joins TRBV18 and TRBJ1-1; D may be TRBD1 (6 bases). Trimming took off 3 bases at V and 2 bases at J, with 7 bases between the two ends. CDR3 size: 13 residues. The germline CDR1 and CDR2 sequences are KGHSH and LQKENI. In nucleotides, the CDR3 is TGTGCCAGCTCACCCAGGGGAAACACTGAAGCTTTCTTT. It specifies CASSPRGNTEAFF.

V usage is TRBV20-1 and J usage is TRBJ1-4, with D uncertain. CDR1 and CDR2 from the germline V gene are DFQATT and SNEGSKA (reference sequence). V dropped 6 bases and J dropped 5 bases, with 4 bases sitting between them. The CDR3 loop spans 10 amino acids. The CDR3 sequence: CSALNEKLFF. The CDR3 coding sequence is TGCAGTGCGTTAAATGAAAAACTGTTTTTT.

The chain carries TRBV18 and TRBJ2-5, with 11 bases fitting TRBD2. After removal of 1 base from V and 5 bases from J, the junction contained 3 bases not matched to a gene. Germline V gene lookup returns CDR1 KGHSH and CDR2 LQKENI. The CDR3 loop spans 15 amino acids. CDR3 in DNA: TGTGCCAGCTCACCACTACTAGCGGGAGCGGAGACCCAGTACTTC. Its translation: CASSPLLAGAETQYF.